The clone carrying this T cell receptor (beta chain) was seen only a few times. As yet, its antigen is unknown. These data come from a study of beta chain features in type 1 diabetes. Findings and caveats of the study: There was a moderate but significant shortening of TCRB CDR3s in all four CD4+ subsets of Type 1 diabetes patients. More deletions and fewer insertions at VDJ junctions were found in patients with type 1 diabetes. Patients' naive, central memory and Treg TCRB repertoires seemed closer to one another than those of healthy donors.

One heparinised blood draw averaging around 0.12 L was given by each donor. Expressed TCRB transcripts got sequenced, as all isolated RNA was reverse transcribed. Sequencing was performed with immunoSEQ multiplex PCR; in TCRdb, only in-frame clones are kept and a portion is missing. The sample gives under 300,000 clones, approximately 25% of which show up once; roughly 0.013% is in the top ten. The clonotype was recovered from a woman under 40 with type 1 diabetes. The sequencing input was naive CD4+ T cells from blood.

The CDR3 bases are TGCGCCAGCAGCCACCGGTCGGGAAACACCATATATTTT. Encoded protein: CASSHRSGNTIYF. The chain combines TRBV23-1 with TRBJ1-3; D gene unclear. TRBV23-1 belongs to the ORF category, with a function that is uncertain. The CDR3 contains 13 residues. Trimming pared 6 bases from V and 4 bases from J, leaving 10 bases between.